This T cell receptor (beta chain) was recovered during a study of CD8 T cells in ankylosing spondylitis. Regarding the study as a whole: One TCR beta motif, made up of roughly 8 highly homologous variants, appeared characteristic of ankylosing spondylitis blood.

After removal of 4 bases from V and 5 bases from J, the junction contained 5 bases not matched to a gene. Germline lookup yields CDR1 LGHNA and CDR2 YNFKEQ. The CDR3 is made up of 14 amino acids. MiXCR was run by TCRdb on the 5' RACE reads, yielding one entry per CDR3 protein. The sample holds some 450,000 distinct CDR3 sequences, roughly 18% seen once. This clonotype came up a few times. Its antigen is currently unknown. The receptor's source is a male donor with ankylosing spondylitis. Sequencing input: blood, either unsorted or a sorted T cell fraction (not recorded which). The V call is TRBV4-2, the J call TRBJ2-7; 10 bases are a match to TRBD1. The CDR3 region is CASSRGTGENEQYF. CDR3 DNA sequence: TGTGCCAGCAGCCGGGGGACAGGGGAAAACGAGCAGTACTTC.